This T cell receptor beta chain was obtained from a study of blood T cell repertoires in COVID-19. TCRdb keeps only in-frame clones here, not all; method: immunoSEQ multiplex PCR. The data show around 110,000 clones, 84% seen once. The V and J ends lost 4 bases and 7 bases respectively, with 21 bases between them. CDR1 is SGHRS, CDR2 YFSETQ, per germline. The CDR3 covers 17 residues. The material sequenced was PBMCs or T cells enriched from blood (not recorded which). The V gene is TRBV5-1, the J gene TRBJ1-6; D is unclear. The receptor was derived from a woman aged 25 to 39 who had recovered from COVID-19. The CDR3 nucleotides read TGCGCCAGCAGCCCCTTTACCGGGAGGCAACCCAATTCACCCCTCCACTTT. Translated: CASSPFTGRQPNSPLHF.